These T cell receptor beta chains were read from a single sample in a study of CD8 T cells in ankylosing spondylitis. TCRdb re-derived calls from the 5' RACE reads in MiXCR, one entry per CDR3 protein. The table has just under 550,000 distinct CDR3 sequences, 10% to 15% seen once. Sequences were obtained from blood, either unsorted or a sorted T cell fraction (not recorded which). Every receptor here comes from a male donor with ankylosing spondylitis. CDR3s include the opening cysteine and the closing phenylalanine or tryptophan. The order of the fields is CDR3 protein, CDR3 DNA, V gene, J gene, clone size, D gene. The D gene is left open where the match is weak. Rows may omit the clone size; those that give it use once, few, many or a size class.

cdr3_aa: CATSDSGQGLTEEYF
cdr3_nt: TGTGCCACCAGTGATTCGGGACAGGGGCTTACCGAGGAGTACTTC
v_call: TRBV24-1
j_call: TRBJ2-7
clone_size: NA
d_call: TRBD1

cdr3_aa: CASTQKNIQYF
cdr3_nt: TGTGCCAGCACGCAGAAGAACATTCAGTACTTC
v_call: TRBV6-8
j_call: TRBJ2-4
clone_size: few
d_call: NA

cdr3_aa: CASSQDFYSGANVLTF
cdr3_nt: TGTGCCAGCAGCCAAGATTTCTACTCTGGGGCCAACGTCCTGACTTTC
v_call: TRBV4-2
j_call: TRBJ2-6
clone_size: few
d_call: NA

cdr3_aa: CASSHREGHDEQFF
cdr3_nt: TGTGCCAGCAGCCACCGGGAGGGCCATGATGAGCAGTTCTTC
v_call: TRBV4-2
j_call: TRBJ2-1
clone_size: few
d_call: TRBD2

cdr3_aa: CSAREYTGLHGEKLFF
cdr3_nt: TGCAGTGCTAGGGAATATACAGGGCTGCACGGTGAAAAACTGTTTTTT
v_call: TRBV20-1
j_call: TRBJ1-4
clone_size: NA
d_call: NA

cdr3_aa: CASSYDRGDLNTGELFF
cdr3_nt: TGTGCCAGCAGTTATGACAGGGGGGACCTAAACACCGGGGAGCTGTTTTTT
v_call: TRBV6-5
j_call: TRBJ2-2
clone_size: NA
d_call: TRBD1

cdr3_aa: CASSGFGSSSYNEQFF
cdr3_nt: TGCGCCAGCAGCGGATTCGGGAGCTCCTCCTACAATGAGCAGTTCTTC
v_call: TRBV5-1
j_call: TRBJ2-1
clone_size: few
d_call: NA

cdr3_aa: CSVADGEAYEQYF
cdr3_nt: TGCAGCGTTGCTGACGGGGAGGCCTACGAGCAGTACTTC
v_call: TRBV29-1
j_call: TRBJ2-7
clone_size: NA
d_call: NA

cdr3_aa: CASSSFLGTGGGEFF
cdr3_nt: TGTGCCAGCAGCTCCTTCCTCGGGACAGGGGGCGGAGAGTTCTTC
v_call: TRBV7-6
j_call: TRBJ2-1
clone_size: NA
d_call: TRBD1

cdr3_aa: CASGEWGISNQPQHF
cdr3_nt: TGTGCCAGCGGGGAATGGGGGATTTCCAATCAGCCCCAGCATTTT
v_call: TRBV6-2/TRBV6-3
j_call: TRBJ1-5
clone_size: NA
d_call: NA

cdr3_aa: CASSKQQGARYNEQFF
cdr3_nt: TGTGCCAGCAGCAAACAACAGGGGGCACGGTACAATGAGCAGTTCTTC
v_call: TRBV14
j_call: TRBJ2-1
clone_size: NA
d_call: TRBD1

cdr3_aa: CATSRDQFAGLLFF
cdr3_nt: TGTGCCACCAGCAGAGATCAATTCGCGGGACTCCTGTTCTTC
v_call: TRBV15
j_call: TRBJ2-1
clone_size: few
d_call: NA

cdr3_aa: CASSQGSGRGDGYTF
cdr3_nt: TGTGCCAGCAGCCAAGGGAGCGGCAGGGGCGATGGCTACACCTTC
v_call: TRBV3-1
j_call: TRBJ1-2
clone_size: NA
d_call: NA

cdr3_aa: CATSTDGTGELFF
cdr3_nt: TGTGCCACCAGCACCGACGGTACCGGGGAGCTGTTTTTT
v_call: TRBV15
j_call: TRBJ2-2
clone_size: many
d_call: NA

cdr3_aa: CASRYGTGGLQPQHF
cdr3_nt: TGTGCCAGCAGGTACGGGACAGGGGGTCTTCAGCCCCAGCATTTT
v_call: TRBV12-3/TRBV12-4
j_call: TRBJ1-5
clone_size: many
d_call: TRBD1

cdr3_aa: CASSPHADPIAEAFF
cdr3_nt: TGTGCCAGCTCACCACACGCCGATCCGATAGCTGAAGCTTTCTTT
v_call: TRBV18
j_call: TRBJ1-1
clone_size: NA
d_call: NA

cdr3_aa: CASTSGGGRNQPQHF
cdr3_nt: TGTGCCAGCACCTCAGGGGGGGGGAGGAATCAGCCCCAGCATTTT
v_call: TRBV28
j_call: TRBJ1-5
clone_size: NA
d_call: TRBD1

cdr3_aa: CSARDRGRLLDEQYF
cdr3_nt: TGCAGTGCTAGGGACAGGGGGCGACTTCTAGACGAGCAGTACTTC
v_call: TRBV20-1
j_call: TRBJ2-7
clone_size: many
d_call: TRBD1

cdr3_aa: CASRVLDRLSNEQFF
cdr3_nt: TGTGCCAGCAGGGTACTAGACAGACTCTCGAATGAGCAGTTCTTC
v_call: TRBV5-8
j_call: TRBJ2-1
clone_size: many
d_call: NA

cdr3_aa: CATCETSGSVQFF
cdr3_nt: TGTGCCACCTGTGAGACTAGCGGGAGTGTGCAGTTCTTC
v_call: TRBV10-3
j_call: TRBJ2-1
clone_size: NA
d_call: TRBD2

cdr3_aa: CATSKRETETQYF
cdr3_nt: TGTGCCACCTCTAAGCGGGAGACAGAGACCCAGTACTTC
v_call: TRBV15
j_call: TRBJ2-5
clone_size: NA
d_call: TRBD2

cdr3_aa: CASSLGGSSDTQYF
cdr3_nt: TGCGCCAGCAGCTTGGGAGGTTCCAGTGATACGCAGTATTTT
v_call: TRBV5-1
j_call: TRBJ2-3
clone_size: NA
d_call: NA

cdr3_aa: CASSVATGLGNTIYF
cdr3_nt: TGTGCCAGCAGCGTAGCTACGGGGCTTGGAAACACCATATATTTT
v_call: TRBV9
j_call: TRBJ1-3
clone_size: NA
d_call: NA

cdr3_aa: CATSEDARGSGTDTQYF
cdr3_nt: TGTGCCACCAGTGAAGACGCCCGAGGGAGTGGCACAGATACGCAGTATTTT
v_call: TRBV24-1
j_call: TRBJ2-3
clone_size: NA
d_call: NA

cdr3_aa: CAISSGTGVGEQFF
cdr3_nt: TGTGCCATCAGTTCCGGGACAGGGGTCGGTGAGCAGTTCTTC
v_call: TRBV10-3
j_call: TRBJ2-1
clone_size: few
d_call: TRBD1

cdr3_aa: CASSRGTGGRAFF
cdr3_nt: TGTGCCAGCAGCCGTGGGACAGGGGGTCGAGCTTTCTTT
v_call: TRBV3-1
j_call: TRBJ1-1
clone_size: many
d_call: TRBD1

cdr3_aa: CASTRDRVPDQPQHF
cdr3_nt: TGTGCCAGCACCCGGGACAGGGTACCCGATCAGCCCCAGCATTTT
v_call: TRBV6-1
j_call: TRBJ1-5
clone_size: NA
d_call: TRBD1

cdr3_aa: CATSRDPSYNEQFF
cdr3_nt: TGTGCCACCAGCAGAGATCCCTCCTACAATGAGCAGTTCTTC
v_call: TRBV15
j_call: TRBJ2-1
clone_size: NA
d_call: NA

cdr3_aa: CASSGSSGYTEAFF
cdr3_nt: TGTGCCAGCAGTGGGTCATCAGGGTACACTGAAGCTTTCTTT
v_call: TRBV2
j_call: TRBJ1-1
clone_size: NA
d_call: NA

cdr3_aa: CASSQVPGTQYF
cdr3_nt: TGTGCCAGCAGCCAAGTCCCGGGGACGCAGTATTTT
v_call: TRBV3-1
j_call: TRBJ2-3
clone_size: few
d_call: NA

cdr3_aa: CASSSERDPSYEQYF
cdr3_nt: TGCGCCAGCAGCTCTGAACGGGACCCCTCATACGAGCAGTACTTC
v_call: TRBV5-1
j_call: TRBJ2-7
clone_size: NA
d_call: NA

cdr3_aa: CASSAGGEPAEKLFF
cdr3_nt: TGTGCCAGCAGCGCCGGGGGGGAGCCTGCTGAAAAACTGTTTTTT
v_call: TRBV9
j_call: TRBJ1-4
clone_size: few
d_call: NA

cdr3_aa: CASTLWAAPRSQPQHF
cdr3_nt: TGTGCCAGCACCTTGTGGGCAGCGCCCCGAAGTCAGCCCCAGCATTTT
v_call: TRBV7-8
j_call: TRBJ1-5
clone_size: NA
d_call: NA

cdr3_aa: CASSLVMGQGAYEQYF
cdr3_nt: TGTGCCAGCAGCTTAGTTATGGGACAGGGGGCCTACGAGCAGTACTTC
v_call: TRBV7-9
j_call: TRBJ2-7
clone_size: many
d_call: TRBD1

cdr3_aa: CASSQARAGVETQYF
cdr3_nt: TGTGCCAGCAGCCAAGCGCGCGCGGGAGTAGAGACCCAGTACTTC
v_call: TRBV14
j_call: TRBJ2-5
clone_size: few
d_call: TRBD2

cdr3_aa: CATSDSGQGNNEQFF
cdr3_nt: TGTGCCACCAGTGACTCCGGACAGGGAAACAATGAGCAGTTCTTC
v_call: TRBV24-1
j_call: TRBJ2-1
clone_size: many
d_call: TRBD1

cdr3_aa: CASSLVGASYEQYF
cdr3_nt: TGTGCCAGCAGCTTAGTGGGGGCTTCCTACGAGCAGTACTTC
v_call: TRBV7-2
j_call: TRBJ2-7
clone_size: many
d_call: NA

cdr3_aa: CASSPPGTGLVDEQYF
cdr3_nt: TGTGCCAGCAGCCCGCCCGGGACGGGGCTTGTCGACGAGCAGTACTTC
v_call: TRBV6-2/TRBV6-3
j_call: TRBJ2-7
clone_size: NA
d_call: NA

cdr3_aa: CSGTVQETQYF
cdr3_nt: TGCAGTGGAACAGTTCAAGAGACCCAGTACTTC
v_call: TRBV20-1
j_call: TRBJ2-5
clone_size: few
d_call: NA

cdr3_aa: CASPRTLYNEQFF
cdr3_nt: TGTGCCAGCCCGAGGACACTTTATAATGAGCAGTTCTTC
v_call: TRBV6-1
j_call: TRBJ2-1
clone_size: NA
d_call: NA

cdr3_aa: CSAPPTSGNEQFF
cdr3_nt: TGCAGTGCCCCCCCGACTAGCGGCAATGAGCAGTTCTTC
v_call: TRBV20-1
j_call: TRBJ2-1
clone_size: NA
d_call: TRBD2

cdr3_aa: CSARDFYSPAQNIQYF
cdr3_nt: TGCAGTGCTAGAGACTTTTATAGTCCTGCCCAAAACATTCAGTACTTC
v_call: TRBV20-1
j_call: TRBJ2-4
clone_size: many
d_call: NA

cdr3_aa: CASSSSIRNQPQHF
cdr3_nt: TGTGCCAGCAGTTCCTCGATTAGGAATCAGCCCCAGCATTTT
v_call: TRBV27
j_call: TRBJ1-5
clone_size: NA
d_call: NA

cdr3_aa: CASSPLTGGLPGELFF
cdr3_nt: TGTGCCAGCAGCCCTTTGACAGGGGGTCTCCCCGGGGAGCTGTTTTTT
v_call: TRBV7-7
j_call: TRBJ2-2
clone_size: NA
d_call: TRBD1

cdr3_aa: CASSQFGGSYNEQFF
cdr3_nt: TGCGCCAGCAGCCAATTCGGGGGATCCTACAATGAGCAGTTCTTC
v_call: TRBV4-1
j_call: TRBJ2-1
clone_size: few
d_call: NA